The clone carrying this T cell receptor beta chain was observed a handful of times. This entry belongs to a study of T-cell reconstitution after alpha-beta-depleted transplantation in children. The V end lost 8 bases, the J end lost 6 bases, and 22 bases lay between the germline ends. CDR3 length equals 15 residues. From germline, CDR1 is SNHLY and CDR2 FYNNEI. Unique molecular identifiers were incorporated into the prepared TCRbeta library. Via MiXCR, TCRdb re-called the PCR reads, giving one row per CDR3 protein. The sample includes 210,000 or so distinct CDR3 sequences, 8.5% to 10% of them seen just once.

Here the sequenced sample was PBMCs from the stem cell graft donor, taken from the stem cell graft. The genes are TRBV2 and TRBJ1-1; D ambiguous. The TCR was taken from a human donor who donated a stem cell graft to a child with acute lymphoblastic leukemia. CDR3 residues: CASQVSVMVEAEAFF. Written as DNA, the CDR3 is TGTGCCAGCCAGGTATCGGTTATGGTTGAGGCTGAAGCTTTCTTT.